Below are 31 T cell receptor beta chains sequenced from a single sample in a study of STAT3 mutations in large granular lymphocyte leukemia. For these TCRs, the target antigens are not known. Broader study findings: In T-cell large granular lymphocyte leukemia, about half of patients showed multiple immunodominant subclonotypes.

Only in-frame clones appear in the TCRdb table, and some are missing; sequencing was by immunoSEQ multiplex PCR. Of almost 5,500 clones in the sample, approximately 51% are singletons; the top ten hold 58%. Sequencing was carried out using peripheral blood mononuclear cells. These receptors all stem from a woman in her 70s with T-cell large granular lymphocyte leukemia. Some clones in this sample may be carry-over from other donors' samples.

Turning to this clone: The germline gene is not matched at one end of the junction; a read error may be the cause. The chain carries TRBV18 and TRBJ2-7, with 7 bases aligning to TRBD1. Germline-derived CDR1 and CDR2 are KGHSH and LQKENI. This CDR3 region has 15 residues. The CDR3 DNA sequence: TGTGCCAGCTCACGGCCGGGACAGACGTCCTCCGAGCAGTACTTC. Translated: CASSRPGQTSSEQYF.

This chain uses TRBV7-9 with TRBJ2-3, with 9 bases aligning to TRBD2. This CDR3 is 15 amino acids long. Trimming cost V 1 base and J 3 bases; bases outside gene matches: 2. The germline CDR1 and CDR2 sequences are SEHNR and FQNEAQ (reference sequence). The CDR3 spells CASSLVLAGTDTQYF. In nucleotides, the CDR3 is TGTGCCAGCAGCTTAGTGCTAGCGGGAACAGATACGCAGTATTTT.

The chain recombines TRBV10-3 with TRBJ1-5, with D tentatively TRBD1 (5 bases). The CDR3 spans 14 residues. Trimming cost V 3 bases and J 4 bases, with 10 bases left between them. Germline CDR1 is ENHRY and CDR2 is SYGVKD. For the CDR3, the DNA is TGTGCCATCAGTGAAGTGGGGGGGAATCAGCCCCAGCATTTT. Protein product: CAISEVGGNQPQHF.

This clone was seen only once. The chain links TRBV30 to TRBJ1-2; D is unresolved. Germline V gene lookup returns CDR1 GTSNPN and CDR2 SVGIG (reference sequence). The V end was cut by 3 bases, the J end by 4 bases, with 9 bases between. The CDR3 consists of 12 residues. Here the CDR3 reads CAWRGRTYGYTF. The CDR3, as DNA: TGTGCCTGGAGAGGACGGACCTATGGCTACACCTTC.

There are a few counts of this clone. The chain uses TRBV7-9 and TRBJ1-1, with a weak D call TRBD1 (6 bases). Trimming took 1 base from V and 3 from J, leaving 12 bases between them. Germline CDR1 reads SEHNR; CDR2 reads FQNEAQ (reference sequence). The CDR3 contains 15 residues. The CDR3 sequence: CASSLGGGLDTEAFF. In nucleotides, the CDR3 is TGTGCCAGCAGCTTAGGCGGGGGCCTGGACACTGAAGCTTTCTTT.

A few counts support this clone. This CDR3 reads CASSLDSGVLEQYF. The CDR3 region has the DNA TGCGCCAGCAGCTTGGACTCGGGGGTCCTCGAGCAGTACTTC. The chain carries TRBV5-1 and TRBJ2-7, with D tentatively TRBD2 (6 bases). The V and J ends lost 0 bases and 6 bases respectively, with 13 bases between them. CDR1 is SGHRS, CDR2 YFSETQ, per germline. The CDR3 extends over 14 amino acids.

The chain joins TRBV18 to TRBJ2-7, with D unresolved. The CDR3 spans 15 residues. CDR1 is KGHSH and CDR2 is LQKENI in the germline V gene. V lost 0 bases, J lost 4 bases, and 13 bases lay in between. The DNA for the CDR3 is TGTGCCAGCTCACCACCTGGACGACTGGAGTACGAGCAGTACTTC. It encodes CASSPPGRLEYEQYF.

The chain is built from TRBV18 and TRBJ1-5, with 12 positions matching TRBD1. CDR1 and CDR2 (germline): KGHSH, LQKENI. Unmatched junction bases numbered 6, after V lost 4 bases and J lost 5 bases. This CDR3 contains 16 residues. This chain's CDR3 is CASSLTGTGGYQPQHF. Written as DNA, the CDR3 is TGTGCCAGCTCACTTACCGGGACAGGGGGCTATCAGCCCCAGCATTTT.

The J gene is TRBJ2-1, the V gene TRBV6-6; 9 bases are shared with TRBD2. Per germline, CDR1 MNHNY and CDR2 SVGAGI (reference sequence). The CDR3 runs 13 residues. Losses at the gene ends were 7 bases for V and 7 bases for J; bases not matched to a gene: 5. CDR3 coding DNA: TGTGCCAGCAAGAATAGCGGGGGTAATGAGCAGTTCTTC. Protein sequence: CASKNSGGNEQFF.

This clone turned up a few times. The CDR3 DNA is TGTGCCAGCAGTGAGACAGTTAACACCGGGGAGCTGTTTTTT. The encoded protein is CASSETVNTGELFF. The chain has TRBV25-1 and TRBJ2-2, with D perhaps matching TRBD1 (5 bases). The CDR3 extends over 14 amino acids. Germline CDR1 is MGHDK and CDR2 is SYGVNS. Between the trimmed V and J ends, which lost 3 bases and 2 bases, there was a span of 7 bases.

Judged by abundance, this clone is large (0.1 to 1%). Here the CDR3 reads CASSFRRSLSYYGYTF. The CDR3 coding sequence is TGTGCCAGCAGCTTTCGCCGGAGCCTAAGTTACTATGGCTACACCTTC. The chain carries TRBV5-4 and TRBJ1-2; D remains unclear. Deletions cut 2 bases from V and 3 bases from J, with 17 bases between. CDR3 length: 16 amino acids. CDR1 is SGHNT, CDR2 YYREEE, per germline (reference sequence). The whole variable domain, remainder taken from reference TRBV5-4 and TRBJ1-2, is ETGVTQSPTHLIKTRGQQVTLRCSSQSGHNTVSWYQQALGQGPQFIFQYYREEENGRGNFPPRFSGLQFPNYSSELNVNALELDDSALYLCASSFRRSLSYYGYTFGSGTRLTVV.

V usage is TRBV18 and J usage is TRBJ1-1; D is perhaps TRBD1 (5 bases). V shed 3 bases and J shed 4 bases, with 15 bases lying between them. The length of the CDR3 is 15 residues. Germline-derived CDR1 and CDR2 are KGHSH and LQKENI. The CDR3: CASSPTLTGGTEAFF. The CDR3 bases are TGTGCCAGCTCACCGACCCTGACGGGGGGCACTGAAGCTTTCTTT.

The sample holds a few counts of this clone. This chain links TRBV29-1 with TRBJ1-2; no clear D. Trimming removed 3 bases from V and 3 bases from J, with 11 bases in between. This CDR3 spans 13 amino acids. In germline, CDR1 is SQVTM, CDR2 ANQGSEA. The CDR3 sequence is CSVEWRTDYGYTF. The CDR3 DNA reads TGCAGCGTTGAGTGGCGAACTGACTATGGCTACACCTTC. Full variable domain (rest looked up from reference TRBV29-1 and TRBJ1-2): SAVISQKPSRDICQRGTSLTIQCQVDSQVTMMFWYRQQPGQSLTLIATANQGSEATYESGFVIDKFPISRPNLTFSTLTVSNMSPEDSSIYLCSVEWRTDYGYTFGSGTRLTVV.

The gene calls are TRBV5-1 and TRBJ2-5, with 12 bases aligning to TRBD2. V lost 0 bases and J lost 2; bases outside the gene matches: 2. This CDR3 contains 16 residues. The germline V gene encodes CDR1 SGHRS and CDR2 YFSETQ. The CDR3 sequence: CASSLGGTSGQETQYF. DNA of the CDR3: TGCGCCAGCAGCTTGGGTGGGACTAGCGGGCAAGAGACCCAGTACTTC.

The chain recombines TRBV18 with TRBJ2-7; 10 positions agree with TRBD2. The J segment lost 5 bases and the V segment lost 3 bases, leaving 13 bases of the junction unmatched. CDR1 is KGHSH, CDR2 LQKENI, per germline. The CDR3 runs to 17 residues. CDR3 sequence (DNA): TGTGCCAGCTCACCCCGCCGACTAGCGGGTTCTCTCCACGAGCAGTACTTC. Its translation: CASSPRRLAGSLHEQYF.

V usage is TRBV7-9 and J usage is TRBJ2-7; TRBD1 matches 9 bases. CDR3 length: 14 residues. Germline values: CDR1 SEHNR, CDR2 FQNEAQ (reference sequence). V dropped 3 bases and J dropped 3; count of bases not matched to a gene: 3. CDR3 amino acids: CASSFTGGYYEQYF. DNA of the CDR3: TGTGCCAGCAGCTTTACAGGGGGCTACTACGAGCAGTACTTC.

The chain carries TRBV20-1 and TRBJ2-1; D uncertain. V lost 5 bases, J lost 3 bases, and 2 bases lay in between. Germline loops: CDR1 DFQATT, CDR2 SNEGSKA (reference sequence). The CDR3 has 10 amino acids. The CDR3 bases are TGCAGTGCTGACTACAATGAGCAGTTCTTC. Translating gives CSADYNEQFF.

This clone occurred once. This chain joins TRBV7-9 and TRBJ2-1; unclear D gene. The CDR3 has 15 amino acids. Germline V gene data show CDR1 as SEHNR and CDR2 as FQNEAQ (reference sequence). V gave up 5 bases and J gave up 0 bases, with 11 bases separating them. The CDR3 region is CASSQATFSYNEQFF. CDR3 nucleotide sequence: TGTGCCAGCAGCCAAGCGACGTTCTCCTACAATGAGCAGTTCTTC.

This chain joins TRBV5-1 and TRBJ1-4, with a tentative D call TRBD1 (6 bases). CDR1 is SGHRS, CDR2 YFSETQ, per germline. CDR3 length: 14 amino acids. V gave up 4 bases and J gave up 7 bases, with 14 bases separating them. The CDR3 loop reads CASSLGQQGEKLFF. The CDR3 DNA is TGCGCCAGCAGCCTCGGACAGCAGGGTGAAAAACTGTTTTTT.

By share, this clone counts as large. The genes are TRBV27 and TRBJ1-1; 9 bases map to TRBD1. The CDR3 spans 15 residues. Germline CDR1 is MNHEY and CDR2 is SMNVEV (reference sequence). The V gene end was trimmed by 5 bases and the J gene end by 4 bases; junction bases not matched to a gene: 8. The CDR3 sequence: CASSPSGQGGTEAFF. The CDR3 region has the DNA TGTGCCAGCAGTCCCTCGGGACAGGGAGGCACTGAAGCTTTCTTT.

The rearrangement links TRBV30 to TRBJ2-7; maybe TRBD1 (6 bases). V shed 3 bases and J shed 5 bases, with 20 bases lying between them. The CDR3 has 15 residues. Germline-derived CDR1 and CDR2 are GTSNPN and SVGIG (reference sequence). The CDR3 region has the DNA TGTGCCTGGAGCGGTGCAGGGGATGGTATAGACGAGCAGTACTTC. Residues: CAWSGAGDGIDEQYF.

This clone is medium-sized within its sample. The genes are TRBV4-3 and TRBJ1-2; D uncertain. Germline V gene sequence: CDR1 LGHNA, CDR2 YSLEER. Trimming left V 4 bases short and J 5 bases short, with 23 bases between. This CDR3 is 17 amino acids long. Here the CDR3 reads CASSPFLRRITSYGYTF. Here the CDR3 DNA reads TGCGCCAGCAGCCCGTTTCTTCGCCGTATAACCTCATATGGCTACACCTTC.

The chain is built from TRBV30 and TRBJ1-5; 7 nucleotides line up with TRBD1. CDR3 size: 13 residues. Germline assignment: CDR1 GTSNPN and CDR2 SVGIG (reference sequence). V was pared by 4 bases and J by 9 bases, with 9 bases of the junction left unmatched. The CDR3 nucleotides are TGTGCCTGGACCTCGACAGGGAGAGGGCCCCAGCATTTT. Its protein product is CAWTSTGRGPQHF.

The chain links TRBV5-1 to TRBJ1-2; D uncertain. Deletions cut 0 bases from V and 7 bases from J, with 7 bases between. Germline loops: CDR1 SGHRS, CDR2 YFSETQ. The CDR3 loop spans 12 amino acids. The CDR3 bases are TGCGCCAGCAGCTTGGGTTACAGTGGCTACACCTTC. Translation gives CASSLGYSGYTF.

This clone is labeled large (0.1 to 1%). The chain couples TRBV19 to TRBJ2-1, with 7 nucleotides matching TRBD1. The CDR3 is 16 residues long. The ends lost 6 bases at V and 8 bases at J; junction bases unmatched: 16. Germline loops: CDR1 LNHDA, CDR2 SQIVND (reference sequence). CDR3 region: CASSLQGSHLYDEQFF. The CDR3 region has the DNA TGTGCCAGTAGCTTACAGGGGAGCCACTTGTACGATGAGCAGTTCTTC.

This clone was seen a single time. An end of the junction does not agree with germline; a read error may underlie this. The V and J genes are TRBV7-7 and TRBJ2-7; D not resolved. The CDR3 sequence is 13 residues long. CDR1 is SSHAT, CDR2 FNYEAQ, per germline (reference sequence). In nucleotides, the CDR3 is TGTGCTAGCAGCTACGGGCCACTCTACGAGCAGTACTTC. Amino acid sequence: CASSYGPLYEQYF.

The J gene is TRBJ1-5, the V gene TRBV18; TRBD1 matches 9 bases. Germline V gene data show CDR1 as KGHSH and CDR2 as LQKENI. The junction had 6 bases not matched to a gene; V was cut back by 6 bases and J by 6 bases. The CDR3 totals 14 residues. CDR3 in amino acids: CASSPGQGGQPQHF. CDR3 bases: TGTGCCAGCTCGCCGGGACAGGGAGGTCAGCCCCAGCATTTT.

The rearrangement uses TRBV18 and TRBJ2-1; the match to TRBD1 covers 9 bases. Looked up from germline, CDR1 is KGHSH and CDR2 is LQKENI. Trimming cost V 1 base and J 5 bases; bases outside gene matches: 3. This CDR3 is 15 amino acids long. This CDR3 reads CASSPRRTGDNEQFF. CDR3 coding DNA: TGTGCCAGCTCACCACGTAGGACAGGGGACAATGAGCAGTTCTTC. Variable domain in full (rest from reference TRBV18 and TRBJ2-1): NAGVMQNPRHLVRRRGQEARLRCSPMKGHSHVYWYRQLPEEGLKFMVYLQKENIIDESGMPKERFSAEFPKEGPSILRIQQVVRGDSAAYFCASSPRRTGDNEQFFGPGTRLTVL.

This clone was observed a single time. V usage is TRBV25-1 and J usage is TRBJ2-3; D is unresolved. The V gene's germline CDR1 is MGHDK and CDR2 SYGVNS. V lost 2 bases to trimming and J lost 1 base, with 7 bases between them. The CDR3 covers 14 residues. As DNA, the CDR3 is TGTGCCAGCAGTGAAAGAAGTCGCACAGATACGCAGTATTTT. It translates to CASSERSRTDTQYF. Complete variable domain (other parts from reference TRBV25-1 and TRBJ2-3): EADIYQTPRYLVIGTGKKITLECSQTMGHDKMYWYQQDPGMELHLIHYSYGVNSTEKGDLSSESTVSRIRTEHFPLTLESARPSHTSQYLCASSERSRTDTQYFGPGTRLTVL.

J is TRBJ2-5 and V is TRBV7-3; D unclear. Germline CDR1 SGHTA, CDR2 FQGTGA. The V gene lost 5 bases and the J gene lost 2 bases, with 9 bases spanning the gap. The CDR3 loop spans 13 amino acids. CDR3 DNA sequence: TGTGCCAGCAGCCCTTTCCGACAAGAGACCCAGTACTTC. The encoded protein is CASSPFRQETQYF. Complete variable domain (other parts from reference TRBV7-3 and TRBJ2-5): GAGVSQTPSNKVTEKGKYVELRCDPISGHTALYWYRQSLGQGPEFLIYFQGTGAADDSGLPNDRFFAVRPEGSVSTLKIQRTERGDSAVYLCASSPFRQETQYFGPGTRLLVL.

This clone has only a few counts. The chain combines TRBV30 with TRBJ1-1, with D possibly matching TRBD1 (5 bases). The ends were cut back, 2 bases at V and 5 bases at J, with 12 bases in the middle. Germline CDR1 GTSNPN, CDR2 SVGIG (reference sequence). The CDR3 extends over 13 amino acids. The DNA of the CDR3 is TGTGCCTGGAGTACGGGGCCTGAGACTGAAGCTTTCTTT. Translated, it gives CAWSTGPETEAFF.